This TCR beta chain was documented in a study of OX40 agonist ivuxolimab in advanced cancers. Study details: Recorded diagnoses for dose-escalation patients were hepatocellular carcinoma, melanoma, renal cell or head and neck cancer. Study-level results: Doses of 0.1 to 3.0 mg/kg were accompanied by clonal expansion of CD4+ and CD8+ blood T cells by week 6.

Germline V CDR1 and CDR2: SGHDT, YYEEEE. The CDR3 is 15 amino acids. V was trimmed by 0 bases and J by 4 bases, leaving 13 bases between them. The table came from immunoSEQ multiplex PCR; TCRdb's copy has only in-frame clones and leaves some out. Of around 130,000 clones listed, 93% were seen once; the top ten hold 0.15% to 0.17%. In its sample, this clone was seen once. Its antigen is still unknown. The material sequenced was CD4+ or CD8+ T cells sorted from blood, taken in a trial of the OX40 agonist ivuxolimab. The receptor's source is an adult with an advanced solid tumor such as melanoma, head and neck, liver or kidney cancer. The chain employs TRBV5-6 and TRBJ1-2; no clear D gene. In DNA form, the CDR3 reads TGTGCCAGCAGCTTGGAAGGCCCGGCAGTCTATGGCTACACCTTC. This encodes CASSLEGPAVYGYTF. The full variable domain, rest sourced from reference TRBV5-6 and TRBJ1-2, is DAGVTQSPTHLIKTRGQQVTLRCSPKSGHDTVSWYQQALGQGPQFIFQYYEEEERQRGNFPDRFSGHQFPNYSSELNVNALLLGDSALYLCASSLEGPAVYGYTFGSGTRLTVV.